This T cell receptor beta chain was found in a study of naive and memory T cell subsets. An equimolar mix of two oligonucleotides served as the beta constant-region primer for TRBC1 and TRBC2. The ligated cDNA underwent four PCR rounds using SP2 and nested alpha and beta constant-region primers. TCRdb passed the UMI-ligation and nested PCR reads through MiXCR, listing each CDR3 protein once. The sample has around 93,000 distinct CDR3 sequences; 11% are singletons. Separate alpha and beta amplification began at the second PCR step. CMV status came from CD4+ T cell IFNgamma after overnight CMV lysate stimulation of fresh PBMCs. Sequential positive selection took CD4 T cells first, then CD8 T cells. Findings of the study overall: Gini index rose across naive, CM, EM and EMRA in CD4 and CD8. Especially in CD8 cells, naive repertoires contained a few larger clonotypes, possibly CD45RA-re-expressing memory cells.

CDR3 size: 18 residues. With 7 bases clipped from V and 0 bases from J, the junction kept 17 bases outside the gene matches. Germline lookup yields CDR1 DFQATT and CDR2 SNEGSKA (reference sequence). This clonotype occurred many times. Its matching antigen is unknown. Material: naive CD4+ T cells from blood. The chain recombines TRBV20-1 with TRBJ2-3; 9 nucleotides match TRBD1. The sequence was obtained from a human donor in good health. In nucleotides, the CDR3 is TGCAGTGAGCGCCTCTGGACAGGGGTCTCCTCTAGCACAGATACGCAGTATTTT. It is translated as CSERLWTGVSSSTDTQYF.